Shown below are 5 T cell receptor beta chains from a single sample sequenced in a study of B cell selection in AIRE deficiency. Sorting defined conventional CD4 T cells as CD4+CD127+. Method: immunoSEQ multiplex PCR; TCRdb's copy keeps in-frame clones and lacks some. The sample shows over 20,000 clones, 95% to 98% of them seen only once. Sequenced: conventional CD4+ T cells sorted from PBMCs. These receptors originate from a human donor with AIRE deficiency.

This clone appeared a single time. This sequence joins TRBV5-1 and TRBJ2-1; TRBD1 matches 10 bases. The CDR3 spans 15 residues. Trimming cost V 3 bases and J 6 bases; bases outside gene matches: 6. CDR1 is SGHRS, CDR2 YFSETQ, per germline. The CDR3: CASSSEGQGFNEQFF. In nucleotides, the CDR3 is TGCGCCAGCAGCTCGGAGGGACAGGGGTTCAATGAGCAGTTCTTC.

CDR3 DNA: TGTGCCAGCAGCTTAGCCTTTCTAGCGGGAGAAAGCACAGATACGCAGTATTTT. Protein sequence: CASSLAFLAGESTDTQYF. The rearrangement uses TRBV11-3 and TRBJ2-3, with 10 bases aligning to TRBD2. The germline V gene encodes CDR1 SGHNT and CDR2 YENEEA. The CDR3 length is 18 residues. The trim removed 1 base at V and 0 bases at J, leaving 7 bases unmatched.

This chain connects TRBV9 to TRBJ2-3; D remains ambiguous. Germline CDR1 and CDR2: SGDLS and YYNGEE. CDR3 length equals 15 residues. The ends were cut back, 4 bases at V and 9 bases at J, with 21 bases in the middle. CDR3 sequence: CASSPGWAAFYTQYF. DNA for the CDR3: TGTGCCAGCAGCCCTGGGTGGGCAGCTTTCTACACGCAGTATTTT.

The rearrangement joins TRBV10-3 to TRBJ2-5, with a possible D match to TRBD1 (5 bases). CDR1 and CDR2 (germline): ENHRY, SYGVKD. The CDR3 sequence is 16 residues long. The V and J ends lost 2 bases and 1 base respectively, with 14 bases between them. CDR3 amino acids: CAISEAGKGVQETQYF. Written as DNA, the CDR3 is TGTGCCATCAGTGAGGCAGGGAAGGGCGTCCAAGAGACCCAGTACTTC.

V gene TRBV9 combines with J gene TRBJ2-3, with a weak D call TRBD2 (5 bases). CDR3 size: 14 residues. The ends were cut back, 4 bases at V and 2 bases at J, with 11 bases in the middle. CDR1 is SGDLS and CDR2 is YYNGEE in the germline V gene. The chain's CDR3 is CASSKTGYTDTQYF. The DNA for the CDR3 is TGTGCCAGCAGCAAGACGGGATACACAGATACGCAGTATTTT.